This entry concerns a single T cell receptor (beta chain). Original analysis: Counts of nucleated cells, estimated from reference gene primer amplification, were obtained. Produced via immunoSEQ multiplex PCR; TCRdb's table is partial and in-frame only. The V and J calls and the clone size are those of that table, but D and trimming were determined from the DNA. Here the sample spans some 140,000 clones, 80% to 85% being singletons. The data originate from a study of blood T cell repertoires in COVID-19. Study background: COVID-19 samples, acute and convalescent, were from the United States, Italy and Spain. In each case, the material was cDNA or gDNA derived from T cells, B-cell-depleted T cells, or PBMCs.

Germline V gene data show CDR1 as MGHRA and CDR2 as YSYEKL. V gave up 1 base and J gave up 9 bases; unmatched junction bases: 1. The CDR3 totals 14 residues. This receptor was taken from a woman aged 60-70 years with active or convalescent COVID-19. This sequence joins TRBV4-1 and TRBJ2-1; 12 bases are a match to TRBD2. Sequencing was performed on peripheral blood. CDR3 loop: CASSQVGLAGEQFF. CDR3 bases: TGCGCCAGCAGCCAAGTGGGACTAGCGGGTGAGCAGTTCTTC.